One and the same sample provided the 9 T cell receptor beta chains below, sequenced in a study of a mutant IDH1 vaccine in newly diagnosed glioma. For these receptors, no antigen is known. Profiled with immunoSEQ multiplex PCR; TCRdb holds only in-frame clones, not every one. Of approximately 35,000 clones in the sample, 85% to 90% were seen once. The time point: week 23, last vaccination. Topical imiquimod accompanied each vaccine dose, which consisted of 300 ug of mutant IDH1 20-mer peptide. The sequencing here drew on PBMCs, taken from a glioma patient whose treatment included an IDH1 peptide vaccine. These TCRs come from a man aged 35-49 years with glioma.

In its sample, this clone was seen once. The J gene is TRBJ1-4, the V gene TRBV7-9, with 8 bases that match TRBD1. The CDR3 loop spans 17 amino acids. The germline CDR1 and CDR2 sequences are SEHNR and FQNEAQ (reference sequence). J gave up 3 bases and V 1 base, and 7 bases lay outside the gene matches. The CDR3 reads CASSLGVRGRANEKLFF. The CDR3 DNA is TGTGCCAGCAGCTTAGGAGTCAGGGGGCGTGCTAATGAAAAACTGTTTTTT.

The count of this clone is one. The V and J genes are TRBV5-1 and TRBJ2-5; TRBD1 might be the D (6 bases). Trimming took off 3 bases at V and 2 bases at J, with 11 bases between the two ends. CDR1 is SGHRS, CDR2 YFSETQ, per germline. The CDR3 loop spans 14 amino acids. The DNA of the CDR3 is TGCGCCAGCAGCTACGGACAGAATCAAGAGACCCAGTACTTC. It specifies CASSYGQNQETQYF.

This clone was seen just once. The genes are TRBV28 and TRBJ2-7; 8 nucleotides agree with TRBD1. The germline CDR1 and CDR2 sequences are MDHEN and SYDVKM. J gave up 4 bases and V 5 bases, and 7 bases lay outside the gene matches. CDR3 size: 14 residues. CDR3 in DNA: TGTGCCAGCAGTGGAGACAGGGGAGGATACGAGCAGTACTTC. It specifies CASSGDRGGYEQYF.

CDR3 protein: CASSLARAVGTDTQYF. For the CDR3, the DNA is TGCGCCAGCAGCTTGGCCCGGGCAGTAGGCACAGATACGCAGTATTTT. The chain is built from TRBV5-1 and TRBJ2-3; D gene uncertain. With 0 bases removed from V and 1 base from J, the gap between germline ends came to 12 bases. Germline CDR1 SGHRS, CDR2 YFSETQ. The CDR3 totals 16 residues.

This sequence joins TRBV18 and TRBJ2-5, with D unclear. V lost 2 bases to trimming and J lost 4 bases, with 11 bases between them. The CDR3 spans 14 residues. Germline loops: CDR1 KGHSH, CDR2 LQKENI. The CDR3 is CASSPGQVGETQYF. CDR3 DNA sequence: TGTGCCAGCTCACCAGGGCAGGTGGGAGAGACCCAGTACTTC.

J is TRBJ2-7 and V is TRBV7-3; D is possibly TRBD1 (6 bases). The CDR3 extends over 14 amino acids. CDR1 and CDR2 from the germline V gene are SGHTA and FQGTGA. Trimming pared 0 bases from V and 5 bases from J, leaving 11 bases between. The CDR3 spells CASSLTGTWNEQYF. As DNA, the CDR3 is TGTGCCAGCAGCTTAACGGGGACATGGAACGAGCAGTACTTC.

The chain carries TRBV18 and TRBJ1-1; D might be TRBD1 (6 bases). There are 13 residues in the CDR3. The V gene lost 6 bases and the J gene lost 4 bases, with 12 bases spanning the gap. Per the germline V gene, CDR1 is KGHSH and CDR2 is LQKENI. CDR3 nucleotide sequence: TGTGCCAGCTCTCGGGGGGCGCGCACTGAAGCTTTCTTT. Its translation is CASSRGARTEAFF.

Here the CDR3 DNA reads TGTGCCAGCATCGCCGGGGATGGGAGACGCACTGAAGCTTTCTTT. Protein sequence: CASIAGDGRRTEAFF. The rearrangement links TRBV13 to TRBJ1-1; D not resolved. Trimming stripped 7 bases from V and 4 bases from J, with 19 bases between. The CDR3 covers 15 residues. Germline values: CDR1 PRHDT, CDR2 FYEKMQ (reference sequence).

J is TRBJ2-7 and V is TRBV29-1; weak D call: TRBD1 (6 bases). The CDR3 is 14 residues long. Germline-derived CDR1 and CDR2 are SQVTM and ANQGSEA. Trimming took 5 bases from V and 4 from J, leaving 18 bases between them. The CDR3 spells CSVRNTGSVYEQYF. The DNA of the CDR3 is TGCAGCGTTCGTAACACAGGGTCGGTATACGAGCAGTACTTC.